This T cell receptor (beta chain) originates from a study of blood T cell repertoires in COVID-19. CDR3 length: 13 amino acids. As regards this clone: A read error may produce the germline difference seen at one junction end.

Repertoires were generated with immunoSEQ multiplex PCR, while TCRdb's copy carries only in-frame clones and drops some. The sample includes 100,000 or so clones, roughly 86% of them seen just once. V gene TRBV12-3 or TRBV12-4 combines with J gene TRBJ2-1; 11 bases map to TRBD2. What was sequenced was peripheral blood. This clonotype originated in a woman between 55 and 75 years old in a cohort sampled during active or convalescent COVID-19. CDR3 amino acids: CASSLVLAGVQVF. CDR3 nucleotide sequence: TGTGCCAGCAGTTTAGTACTAGCGGGAGTTCAGGTCTTC.